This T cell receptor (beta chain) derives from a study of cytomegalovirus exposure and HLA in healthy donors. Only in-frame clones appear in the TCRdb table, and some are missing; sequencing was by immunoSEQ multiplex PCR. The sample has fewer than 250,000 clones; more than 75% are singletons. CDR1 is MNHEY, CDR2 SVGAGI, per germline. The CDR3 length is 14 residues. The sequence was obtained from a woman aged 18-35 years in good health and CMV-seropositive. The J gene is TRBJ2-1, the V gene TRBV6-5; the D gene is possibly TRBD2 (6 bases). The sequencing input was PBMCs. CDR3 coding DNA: TGTGCGTTAAAGGGGCGGGACTCCTACAATGAGCAGTTCTTC. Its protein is CALKGRDSYNEQFF.